This passage covers 18 T cell receptor beta chains from one sample sequenced in a study of cytomegalovirus exposure and HLA in healthy donors. Using immunoSEQ multiplex PCR, the repertoire was profiled, and TCRdb retains in-frame clones only, with some absent. The sample has 200,000 or so clones, more than 65% seen once. The material sequenced was PBMCs. The receptor source for this set is a woman in her twenties or thirties in good health and CMV-seropositive.

The genes are TRBV6-5 and TRBJ1-2, with a tentative D call TRBD1 (5 bases). The CDR3 runs 14 residues. V lost 0 bases and J 7 bases, leaving 12 bases between the germline ends. The germline gives CDR1 MNHEY, CDR2 SVGAGI. The DNA for the CDR3 is TGTGCCAGCAGTTACTCAGTACAGGATTTTGGCTACACCTTC. Its protein is CASSYSVQDFGYTF.

As DNA, the CDR3 is TGTGCCAGTAGTATTCGCCCGGGAAATCAGCCCCAGCATTTT. Its translation is CASSIRPGNQPQHF. The V call is TRBV19, the J call TRBJ1-5; unclear D gene. This CDR3 has 14 amino acids. Deletions cut 3 bases from V and 4 bases from J, with 10 bases between. The germline V gene has CDR1 LNHDA and CDR2 SQIVND (reference sequence).

This sequence joins TRBV7-8 and TRBJ1-2; maybe TRBD1 (6 bases). This CDR3 contains 12 residues. Trimming took 3 bases from V and 6 from J, leaving 8 bases between them. The germline gives CDR1 SGHVS, CDR2 FQNEAQ. CDR3 coding DNA: TGTGCCAGCAGCTTTCAGGGGCATGGCTACACCTTC. Amino acids: CASSFQGHGYTF.

The J gene is TRBJ2-5, the V gene TRBV6-6; D is perhaps TRBD1 (5 bases). Germline V gives CDR1 MNHNY, CDR2 SVGAGI (reference sequence). The CDR3 totals 13 residues. V was shortened by 7 bases and J by 2 bases, with 11 bases between the two germline ends. This chain's CDR3 is CASTLDTQETQYF. The CDR3, as DNA: TGTGCCAGCACCCTGGACACACAAGAGACCCAGTACTTC.

This chain connects TRBV27 to TRBJ2-3; 10 bases are shared with TRBD2. There are 16 residues in the CDR3. V was pared by 4 bases and J by 4 bases, with 8 bases of the junction left unmatched. Germline-derived CDR1 and CDR2 are MNHEY and SMNVEV (reference sequence). CDR3 region: CASSSPSGRSADTQYF. DNA for the CDR3: TGTGCCAGCAGTTCACCTAGCGGGAGATCGGCAGATACGCAGTATTTT.

This chain connects TRBV18 to TRBJ1-1; a weak D match, TRBD1 (5 bases). The CDR3 loop spans 14 amino acids. Germline V gives CDR1 KGHSH, CDR2 LQKENI. The V end was cut by 7 bases, the J end by 1 base, with 13 bases between. The CDR3 DNA is TGTGCCAGCTTCCGGAGGGGAGAGAACACTGAAGCTTTCTTT. Translating it yields CASFRRGENTEAFF.

The chain carries TRBV29-1 and TRBJ2-7, with a tentative D call TRBD2 (6 bases). Deletions cut 7 bases from V and 7 bases from J, with 17 bases between. The CDR3 has 12 amino acids. Germline CDR1 and CDR2: SQVTM and ANQGSEA. In DNA, the CDR3 is TGCAGCGCCCGTGAGGCGGGACGGGAGCAGTACTTC. It codes for CSAREAGREQYF.

The sample holds a few counts of this clone. The chain employs TRBV25-1 and TRBJ1-3; D call uncertain. The CDR3 is made up of 12 amino acids. CDR1 and CDR2 from the germline V gene are MGHDK and SYGVNS. The V and J ends lost 5 bases and 4 bases respectively, with 6 bases between them. CDR3 nucleotides: TGTGCCAGCAGTCCCACAGGAAACACCATATATTTT. As protein: CASSPTGNTIYF.

The table lists this clone with a count of one. The J gene is TRBJ2-1, the V gene TRBV9; 7 nucleotides align to TRBD2. There are 13 residues in the CDR3. V lost 3 bases, J lost 8 bases, and 5 bases stayed unmatched. Germline values: CDR1 SGDLS, CDR2 YYNGEE. The CDR3 spells CASSEAGADEQFF. The CDR3, as DNA: TGTGCCAGCAGCGAGGCGGGAGCGGATGAGCAGTTCTTC.

This clone was recorded a few times. DNA for the CDR3: TGCGCCAGCAGCTTGGATTCGTCAGGGGATGGCTACACCTTC. It is translated as CASSLDSSGDGYTF. The chain couples TRBV5-1 to TRBJ1-2; D is possibly TRBD1 (6 bases). The CDR3 consists of 14 residues. CDR1 and CDR2 from the germline V gene are SGHRS and YFSETQ. V lost 0 bases and J lost 6, with 12 bases in between.

The chain links TRBV7-2 to TRBJ2-5; D unclear. CDR3 length: 14 residues. Looked up from germline, CDR1 is SGHTA and CDR2 is FQGNSA. The V end was cut by 5 bases, the J end by 5 bases, with 15 bases between. The CDR3 bases are TGTGCCAGCAGCAAGTCGGTTGGGCCGGAGACCCAGTACTTC. It encodes CASSKSVGPETQYF. Together with reference TRBV7-2 and TRBJ2-5, the CDR3 gives the full variable domain: GAGVSQSPSNKVTEKGKDVELRCDPISGHTALYWYRQSLGQGLEFLIYFQGNSAPDKSGLPSDRFSAERTGGSVSTLTIQRTQQEDSAVYLCASSKSVGPETQYFGPGTRLLVL.

V is TRBV7-9 and J is TRBJ2-7; possibly TRBD2 for D (5 bases). The ends were cut back, 3 bases at V and 3 bases at J, with 15 bases in the middle. Germline V gene lookup returns CDR1 SEHNR and CDR2 FQNEAQ (reference sequence). CDR3 size: 15 residues. The CDR3 reads CASSFKASRNYEQYF. CDR3 in DNA: TGTGCCAGCAGCTTTAAGGCTAGCAGAAACTACGAGCAGTACTTC.

The chain combines TRBV11-3 with TRBJ2-6; 9 bases map to TRBD1. Germline lookup yields CDR1 SGHNT and CDR2 YENEEA. CDR3 length: 15 residues. Germline trimming cut 2 bases from V and 14 bases from J; bases unmatched to any gene: 10. The CDR3 protein is CASSLSSGTGNFLTF. In DNA form, the CDR3 reads TGTGCCAGCAGCTTATCGTCCGGGACAGGGAATTTCCTGACTTTC.

This clone was counted only a few times. The V gene is TRBV28, the J gene TRBJ2-7; no definite D call. Germline values: CDR1 MDHEN, CDR2 SYDVKM. Between the trimmed V and J ends, which lost 2 bases and 6 bases, there was a span of 8 bases. The CDR3 has 12 residues. The CDR3 region is CASSLLLSEQYF. CDR3 DNA sequence: TGTGCCAGCAGTTTACTCCTTTCCGAGCAGTACTTC.

This clone was seen once. The V gene is TRBV7-8, the J gene TRBJ2-7; D possibly corresponds to TRBD1 (5 bases). CDR3 length equals 14 residues. Germline V gene data show CDR1 as SGHVS and CDR2 as FQNEAQ. V was pared by 4 bases and J by 4 bases, with 14 bases between. DNA of the CDR3: TGTGCCAGCAGCTCTCTGGGGCCCGATTACGAGCAGTACTTC. Translated: CASSSLGPDYEQYF.

This clone was seen only once. This chain connects TRBV4-2 to TRBJ2-7; possible D gene TRBD2, 5 bases. Trimming took 0 bases from V and 0 from J, leaving 9 bases between them. Per the germline V gene, CDR1 is LGHNA and CDR2 is YNFKEQ. The CDR3 totals 15 residues. In DNA, the CDR3 is TGTGCCAGCAGCCAAGAAAGAGGGAGCTCCTACGAGCAGTACTTC. Translated, it gives CASSQERGSSYEQYF.

The chain joins TRBV5-1 to TRBJ1-3; D call uncertain. Trimming cost V 3 bases and J 0 bases, with 4 bases left between them. CDR1 is SGHRS and CDR2 is YFSETQ in the germline V gene. The CDR3 is 13 residues long. This chain's CDR3 is CASSSSSGNTIYF. The CDR3, as DNA: TGCGCCAGCAGCTCGTCCTCTGGAAACACCATATATTTT.

This sequence joins TRBV7-2 and TRBJ2-3, with TRBD2 identical over 13 bases. Germline values: CDR1 SGHTA, CDR2 FQGNSA. CDR3 length equals 17 residues. The V gene end was trimmed by 5 bases and the J gene end by 1 base; junction bases not matched to a gene: 6. The CDR3, as DNA: TGTGCCAGCAGCGCCCGAACTAGCGGGAGGGGCACAGATACGCAGTATTTT. Protein: CASSARTSGRGTDTQYF.